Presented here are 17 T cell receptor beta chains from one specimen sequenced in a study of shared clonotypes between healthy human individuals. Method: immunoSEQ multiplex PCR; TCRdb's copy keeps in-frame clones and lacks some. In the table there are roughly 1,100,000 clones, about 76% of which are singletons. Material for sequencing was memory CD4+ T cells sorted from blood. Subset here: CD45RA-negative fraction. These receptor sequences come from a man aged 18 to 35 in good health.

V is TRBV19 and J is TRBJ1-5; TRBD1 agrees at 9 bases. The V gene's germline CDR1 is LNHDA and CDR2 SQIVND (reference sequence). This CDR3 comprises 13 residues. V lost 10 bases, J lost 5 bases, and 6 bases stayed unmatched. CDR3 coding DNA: TGTGCCACCGAGGACAGGGGTTATCAGCCCCAGCATTTT. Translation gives CATEDRGYQPQHF. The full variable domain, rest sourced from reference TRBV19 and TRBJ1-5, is DGGITQSPKYLFRKEGQNVTLSCEQNLNHDAMYWYRQDPGQGLRLIYYSQIVNDFQKGDIAEGYSVSREKKESFPLTVTSAQKNPTAFYLCATEDRGYQPQHFGDGTRLSIL.

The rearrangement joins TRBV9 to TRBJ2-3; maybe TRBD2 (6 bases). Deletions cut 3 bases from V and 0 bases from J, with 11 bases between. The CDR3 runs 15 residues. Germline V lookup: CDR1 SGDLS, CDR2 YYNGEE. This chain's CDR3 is CASSETSSSTDTQYF. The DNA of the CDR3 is TGTGCCAGCAGCGAGACTAGTTCTAGCACAGATACGCAGTATTTT. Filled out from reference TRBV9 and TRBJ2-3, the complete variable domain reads DSGVTQTPKHLITATGQRVTLRCSPRSGDLSVYWYQQSLDQGLQFLIQYYNGEERAKGNILERFSAQQFPDLHSELNLSSLELGDSALYFCASSETSSSTDTQYFGPGTRLTVL.

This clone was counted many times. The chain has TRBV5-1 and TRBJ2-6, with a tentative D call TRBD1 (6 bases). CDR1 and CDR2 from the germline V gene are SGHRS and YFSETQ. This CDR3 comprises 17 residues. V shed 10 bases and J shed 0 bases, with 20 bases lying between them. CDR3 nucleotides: TGCGCCTCTCAGAGGGGGACGGCAAGCTCTGGGGCCAACGTCCTGACTTTC. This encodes CASQRGTASSGANVLTF.

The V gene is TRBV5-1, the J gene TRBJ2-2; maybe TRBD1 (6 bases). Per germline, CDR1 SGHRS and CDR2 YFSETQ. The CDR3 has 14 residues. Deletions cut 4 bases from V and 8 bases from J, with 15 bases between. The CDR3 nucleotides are TGCGCCAGCAGCGTTCCCAGGGGTGCGGGGGAGCTGTTTTTT. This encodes CASSVPRGAGELFF.

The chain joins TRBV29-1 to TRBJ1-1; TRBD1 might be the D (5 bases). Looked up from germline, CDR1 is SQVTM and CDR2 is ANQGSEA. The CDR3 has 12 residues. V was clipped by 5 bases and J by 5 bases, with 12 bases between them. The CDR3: CSVPGGRTEAFF. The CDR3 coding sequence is TGCAGCGTTCCGGGGGGTAGAACTGAAGCTTTCTTT.

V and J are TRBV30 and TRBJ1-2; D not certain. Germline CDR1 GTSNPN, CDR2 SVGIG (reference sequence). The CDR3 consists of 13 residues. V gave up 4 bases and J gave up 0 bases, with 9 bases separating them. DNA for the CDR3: TGTGCCTGGATGGTGGAAGCTAACTATGGCTACACCTTC. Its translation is CAWMVEANYGYTF.

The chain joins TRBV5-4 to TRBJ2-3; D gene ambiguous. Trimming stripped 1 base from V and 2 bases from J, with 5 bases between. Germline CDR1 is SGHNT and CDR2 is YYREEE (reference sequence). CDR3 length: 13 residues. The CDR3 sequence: CASSLWSTDTQYF. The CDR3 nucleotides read TGTGCCAGCAGCTTGTGGTCCACAGATACGCAGTATTTT.

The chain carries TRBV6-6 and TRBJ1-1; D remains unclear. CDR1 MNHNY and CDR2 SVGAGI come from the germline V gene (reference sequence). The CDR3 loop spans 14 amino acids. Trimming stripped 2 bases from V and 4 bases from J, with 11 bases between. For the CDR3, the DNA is TGTGCCAGCAGTTACGGCGGGGTGGGCACTGAAGCTTTCTTT. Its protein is CASSYGGVGTEAFF.

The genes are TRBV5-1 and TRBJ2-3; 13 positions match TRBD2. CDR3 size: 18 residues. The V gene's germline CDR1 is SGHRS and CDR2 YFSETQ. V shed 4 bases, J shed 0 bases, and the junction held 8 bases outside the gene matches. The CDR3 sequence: CASSLVRLAGGSTDTQYF. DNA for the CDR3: TGCGCCAGCAGCCTTGTACGACTAGCGGGGGGTAGCACAGATACGCAGTATTTT.

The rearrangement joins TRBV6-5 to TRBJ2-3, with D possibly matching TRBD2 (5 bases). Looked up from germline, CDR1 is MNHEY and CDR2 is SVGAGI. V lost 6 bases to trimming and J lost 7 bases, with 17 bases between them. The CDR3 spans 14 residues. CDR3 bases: TGTGCCAGCAGAGAACTGTCGGGAAGGAATACGCAGTATTTT. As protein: CASRELSGRNTQYF.

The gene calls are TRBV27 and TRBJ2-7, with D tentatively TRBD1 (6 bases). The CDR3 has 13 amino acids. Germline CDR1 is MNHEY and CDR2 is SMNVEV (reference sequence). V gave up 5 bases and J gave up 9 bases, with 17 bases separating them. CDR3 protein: CASSPRPDRLQYF. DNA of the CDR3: TGTGCCAGCAGTCCACGACCCGACAGGTTGCAGTACTTC.

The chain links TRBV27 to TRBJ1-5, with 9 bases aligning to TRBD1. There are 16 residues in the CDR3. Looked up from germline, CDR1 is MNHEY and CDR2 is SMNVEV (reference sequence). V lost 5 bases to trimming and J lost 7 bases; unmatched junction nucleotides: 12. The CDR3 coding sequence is TGTGCCAGCAGTCCAATAGACAGGGGGGGTCGACAGCCCCAGCATTTT. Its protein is CASSPIDRGGRQPQHF.

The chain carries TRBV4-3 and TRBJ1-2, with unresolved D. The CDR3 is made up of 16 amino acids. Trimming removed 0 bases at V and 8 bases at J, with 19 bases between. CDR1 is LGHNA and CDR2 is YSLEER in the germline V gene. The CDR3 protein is CASSQDGQPGSVGYTF. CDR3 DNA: TGCGCCAGCAGCCAAGATGGGCAACCCGGGTCGGTCGGCTACACCTTC.

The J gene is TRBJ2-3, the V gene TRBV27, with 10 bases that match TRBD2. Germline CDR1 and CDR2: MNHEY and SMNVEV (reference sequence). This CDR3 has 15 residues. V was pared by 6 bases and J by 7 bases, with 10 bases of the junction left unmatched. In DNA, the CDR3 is TGTGCCAGCAGCTCTCCGGGACTAGCGCCTCATACGCAGTATTTT. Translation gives CASSSPGLAPHTQYF.

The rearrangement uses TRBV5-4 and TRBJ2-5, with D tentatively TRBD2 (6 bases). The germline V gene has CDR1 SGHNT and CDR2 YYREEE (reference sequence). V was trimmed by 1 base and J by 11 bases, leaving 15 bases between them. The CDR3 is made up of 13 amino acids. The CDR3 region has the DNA TGTGCCAGCAGCTTGTATAGCGGAGAAACACAGTACTTC. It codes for CASSLYSGETQYF.

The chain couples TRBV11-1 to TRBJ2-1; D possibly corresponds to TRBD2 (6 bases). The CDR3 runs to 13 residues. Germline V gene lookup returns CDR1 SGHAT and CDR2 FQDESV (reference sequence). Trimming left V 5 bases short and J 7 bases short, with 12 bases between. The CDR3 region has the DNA TGTGCCAGCAGCCCGCGACGGGGGAATGAGCAGTTCTTC. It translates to CASSPRRGNEQFF.

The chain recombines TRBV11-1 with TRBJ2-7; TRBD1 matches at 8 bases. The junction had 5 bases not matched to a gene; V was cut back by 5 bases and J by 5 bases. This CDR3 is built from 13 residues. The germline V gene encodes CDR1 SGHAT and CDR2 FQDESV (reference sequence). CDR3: CASSLGQGDEQYF. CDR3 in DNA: TGTGCCAGCAGCCTCGGACAGGGTGACGAGCAGTACTTC.